The 7 T cell receptor beta chains in this list originate from one sample, sequenced in a study of shared clonotypes between healthy human individuals. Data came from immunoSEQ multiplex PCR; TCRdb stores just in-frame clones and leaves some out. The sample gives about 2.4 million clones, under 95% of which show up once; 0.36% is in the top ten. Sequencing used naive CD4+ T cells from PBMCs. Subset denoted: CD45RA+ positively selected. These receptors came from a man younger than 35 in good health. Some clones in this sample may be carry-over from other donors' samples.

This chain connects TRBV4-1 to TRBJ1-6; 8 bases align to TRBD1. Looked up from germline, CDR1 is MGHRA and CDR2 is YSYEKL. CDR3 length equals 19 residues. V was clipped by 4 bases and J by 5 bases; unmatched bases: 16. Written as DNA, the CDR3 is TGCGCCAGCAGCCTCTACTCTGTCGTAGGGACAGGCAATAATTCACCCCTCCACTTT. Translating gives CASSLYSVVGTGNNSPLHF.

The V gene is TRBV28, the J gene TRBJ2-6, with unresolved D. V was pared by 5 bases and J by 2 bases, with 22 bases between. The CDR3 extends over 19 amino acids. Germline lookup yields CDR1 MDHEN and CDR2 SYDVKM. The CDR3 region is CASSLPPGPEIPGANVLTF. CDR3 coding DNA: TGTGCCAGCAGTCTACCACCCGGGCCAGAAATACCTGGGGCCAACGTCCTGACTTTC.

This clone appeared a few times. CDR3 region: CASRVRTAGYTF. In DNA, the CDR3 is TGTGCCAGCAGGGTTAGGACCGCGGGCTACACCTTC. The gene calls are TRBV6-1 and TRBJ1-2; D gene ambiguous. The CDR3 is 12 residues long. V lost 6 bases, J lost 8 bases, and 13 bases lay in between. CDR1 and CDR2 (germline): MNHNS, SASEGT.

V is TRBV5-4 and J is TRBJ2-1, with D uncertain. The ends were cut back, 1 base at V and 2 bases at J, with 7 bases in the middle. This CDR3 has 14 amino acids. Germline V gene data show CDR1 as SGHNT and CDR2 as YYREEE (reference sequence). The CDR3 spells CASSLHRAYNEQFF. The CDR3 nucleotides are TGTGCCAGCAGCTTGCACCGCGCCTACAATGAGCAGTTCTTC.

The chain couples TRBV5-1 to TRBJ2-5; 7 nucleotides align to TRBD1. Looked up from germline, CDR1 is SGHRS and CDR2 is YFSETQ. V lost 2 bases to trimming and J lost 1 base; unmatched junction nucleotides: 8. The CDR3 consists of 16 residues. CDR3 coding DNA: TGCGCCAGCAGCTTCGGACAGGTTAGGGGCCAAGAGACCCAGTACTTC. Protein sequence: CASSFGQVRGQETQYF.

The rearrangement links TRBV2 to TRBJ2-7; D is tentatively TRBD1 or TRBD2 (5 bases each). With 8 bases removed from V and 6 bases from J, the gap between germline ends came to 20 bases. This CDR3 region has 14 residues. CDR1 is SNHLY, CDR2 FYNNEI, per germline. CDR3 DNA sequence: TGTGCCAGCGGATTAGAGGGATCGGGGCTCGAGCAGTACTTC. Translation gives CASGLEGSGLEQYF.

The chain couples TRBV7-2 to TRBJ2-1, with 7 bases lining up with TRBD2. The V and J ends lost 5 bases and 10 bases, in that order; junction bases with no gene match: 17. Germline V lookup: CDR1 SGHTA, CDR2 FQGNSA. The CDR3 is 16 amino acids. This CDR3 reads CASSPIPGGSLWEQFF. The CDR3 bases are TGTGCCAGCAGCCCCATCCCGGGAGGATCGCTTTGGGAGCAGTTCTTC.